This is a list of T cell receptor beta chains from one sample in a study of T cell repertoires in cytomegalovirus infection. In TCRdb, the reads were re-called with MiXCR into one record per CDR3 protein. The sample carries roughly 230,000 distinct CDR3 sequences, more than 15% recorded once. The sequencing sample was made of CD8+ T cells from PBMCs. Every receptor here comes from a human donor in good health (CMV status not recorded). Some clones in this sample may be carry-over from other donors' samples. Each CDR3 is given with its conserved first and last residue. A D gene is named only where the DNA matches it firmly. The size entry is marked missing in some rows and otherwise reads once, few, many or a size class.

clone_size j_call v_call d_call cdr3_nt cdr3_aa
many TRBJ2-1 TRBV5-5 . TGTGCCAGCAGCTTGGTGGCAGGGCGCAATGAGCAGTTCTTC CASSLVAGRNEQFF
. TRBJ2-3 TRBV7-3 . TGTGCCAGCAGCCCCCCACGGGGAGGACGCACAGATACGCAGTATTTT CASSPPRGGRTDTQYF
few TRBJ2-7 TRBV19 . TGTGCCAGTAGTATTGGTGCGGGACAGTCCTACGAGCAGTACTTC CASSIGAGQSYEQYF
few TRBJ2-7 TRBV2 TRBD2 TGTGCCATTCAGCGGGGGCAAACCTACGAGCAGTACTTC CAIQRGQTYEQYF
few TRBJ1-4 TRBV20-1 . TGCAGTTCCCCGCGCCCCGGGACTAATGAAAAACTGTTTTTT CSSPRPGTNEKLFF
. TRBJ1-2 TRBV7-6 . TGTGCCAGCAGCACTGGACCGGGACTTACTAACTATGGCTACACCTTC CASSTGPGLTNYGYTF
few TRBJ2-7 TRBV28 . TGTGCCAGCAGTATCCACAGAGAGATCTACGAGCAGTACTTC CASSIHREIYEQYF
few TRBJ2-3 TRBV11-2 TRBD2 TGTGCCAGCAGCAACCTTGACCCAGGGCCAGCGGGGGACCACACAGATACGCAGTATTTT CASSNLDPGPAGDHTDTQYF
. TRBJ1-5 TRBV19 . TGTGCCGGGGGGGGGGGGCAGCCCCAGCAATTT CAGGGGQPQQF
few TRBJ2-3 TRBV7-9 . TGTGCCAGCAGCTCAGGTGGAGCCACCGATACGCAGTATTTT CASSSGGATDTQYF
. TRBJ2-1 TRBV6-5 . TGTGCCAGCAGTTACTCGATATACAATGAGCAGTTCTTC CASSYSIYNEQFF
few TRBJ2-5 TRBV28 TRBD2 TGTGCCAGCCTATGGAGCGGGGGGTCCGCCCGAGAGACCCAGTACTTC CASLWSGGSARETQYF
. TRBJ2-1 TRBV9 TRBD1 TGTGCCAGCAGCGAGACAGGGGGCCAACTCGACAATGAGCAGTTCTTC CASSETGGQLDNEQFF
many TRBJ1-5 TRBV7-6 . TGTGCCAGCAGTTCCGAACAGGGTCTAAATCAGCCCCAGCATTTT CASSSEQGLNQPQHF
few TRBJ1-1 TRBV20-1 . TGCAGTGCTAGAGGTTTTGACGTGAACCCGAACACTGAAGCTTTCTTT CSARGFDVNPNTEAFF
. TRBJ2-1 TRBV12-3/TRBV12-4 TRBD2 TGTGCCAGCAGCCCCTCGACTAGCGGGGGGGTGGATGAGCAGTTCTTC CASSPSTSGGVDEQFF
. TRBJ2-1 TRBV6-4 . TGTGCCAGCAGTGTACTAGCAGGCTCCTACAATGAGCAGTTCTTC CASSVLAGSYNEQFF
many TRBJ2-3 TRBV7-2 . TGTGCCAGCAGCTTCATCGGGGTTAGCACAGATACGCAGTATTTT CASSFIGVSTDTQYF